Presented here are 9 T cell receptor beta chains from one specimen sequenced in a study of shared clonotypes between healthy human individuals. Profiling relied on immunoSEQ multiplex PCR, and the TCRdb table lists in-frame clones only, not all of them. Of around 2.1 million clones in the sample, nearly 97% were seen once. Sequenced sample: naive CD4+ T cells sorted from blood. Stated subset: CD45RA+ positively selected. All receptors derive from a man younger than 35 in good health.

This clone is a singleton in its sample. The CDR3 reads CASTSSGGTDTQYF. The CDR3, as DNA: TGTGCCAGCACTTCCAGCGGGGGCACAGATACGCAGTATTTT. The rearrangement joins TRBV6-5 to TRBJ2-3, with 7 bases fitting TRBD2. The CDR3 contains 14 residues. The germline gives CDR1 MNHEY, CDR2 SVGAGI. The junction had 5 bases not matched to a gene; V was cut back by 7 bases and J by 1 base.

This chain uses TRBV5-1 with TRBJ2-3; D unresolved. V lost 4 bases and J 0 bases, leaving 12 bases between the germline ends. Germline-derived CDR1 and CDR2 are SGHRS and YFSETQ. This CDR3 is 15 amino acids long. CDR3 sequence: CASSTHAKSTDTQYF. The CDR3 coding sequence is TGCGCCAGCAGCACGCACGCGAAGAGCACAGATACGCAGTATTTT.

The chain uses TRBV29-1 and TRBJ2-2, with D perhaps assigned TRBD1 or TRBD2 (5 bases each). Germline CDR1 reads SQVTM; CDR2 reads ANQGSEA. Trimming stripped 7 bases from V and 5 bases from J, with 11 bases between. The CDR3 covers 12 residues. This chain's CDR3 is CSAGRGTGELFF. The CDR3 nucleotides read TGCAGCGCAGGGAGAGGAACCGGGGAGCTGTTTTTT.

The chain couples TRBV29-1 to TRBJ1-1, with D perhaps matching TRBD1 (5 bases). CDR1 is SQVTM, CDR2 ANQGSEA, per germline. Trimming cost V 5 bases and J 2 bases, with 12 bases left between them. The CDR3 loop spans 13 amino acids. CDR3 DNA: TGCAGCGTTTCCAGGGTCCTTAACACTGAAGCTTTCTTT. Translated: CSVSRVLNTEAFF.

J is TRBJ2-7 and V is TRBV2, with D possibly being TRBD1 (5 bases). CDR1 SNHLY and CDR2 FYNNEI come from the germline V gene. This CDR3 is 13 amino acids long. Between the trimmed V and J ends, which lost 7 bases and 2 bases, there was a span of 12 bases. The CDR3 spells CASTRTPTYEQYF. CDR3 nucleotides: TGTGCCAGCACCCGGACACCGACCTACGAGCAGTACTTC.

The V call is TRBV5-6, the J call TRBJ2-3, with D hard to call. Trimming removed 3 bases from V and 3 bases from J, with 8 bases in between. The germline V gene has CDR1 SGHDT and CDR2 YYEEEE. There are 13 residues in the CDR3. The CDR3 nucleotides read TGTGCCAGCAGCTACCCGGCGACAGATACGCAGTATTTT. Translating it yields CASSYPATDTQYF. The whole variable domain, remainder taken from reference TRBV5-6 and TRBJ2-3, is DAGVTQSPTHLIKTRGQQVTLRCSPKSGHDTVSWYQQALGQGPQFIFQYYEEEERQRGNFPDRFSGHQFPNYSSELNVNALLLGDSALYLCASSYPATDTQYFGPGTRLTVL.

The chain recombines TRBV27 with TRBJ2-1; unclear D gene. The length of the CDR3 is 11 residues. V was cut by 5 bases and J by 8 bases, with 7 bases left in between. CDR1 and CDR2 from the germline V gene are MNHEY and SMNVEV (reference sequence). CDR3 residues: CASSILDEQFF. In nucleotides, the CDR3 is TGTGCCAGCAGTATTCTCGATGAGCAGTTCTTC.

The chain combines TRBV29-1 with TRBJ1-4, with 7 bases that match TRBD1. The germline CDR1 and CDR2 sequences are SQVTM and ANQGSEA. J lost 0 bases, V lost 5 bases, and 3 bases had no gene match. The CDR3 has 14 residues. In DNA form, the CDR3 reads TGCAGCGTTCAGGACAGGACAACTAATGAAAAACTGTTTTTT. It codes for CSVQDRTTNEKLFF.

The chain links TRBV6-6 to TRBJ1-1; 9 bases fit TRBD1. Germline V CDR1 and CDR2: MNHNY, SVGAGI (reference sequence). With 6 bases clipped from V and 8 bases from J, the junction kept 7 bases outside the gene matches. The CDR3 has 13 residues. CDR3 in amino acids: CASRTRTGAEAFF. The CDR3 DNA is TGTGCCAGCAGGACTAGGACAGGGGCAGAAGCTTTCTTT.